This TCR beta chain was found in a study of blood T cell repertoires in COVID-19. Per the germline V gene, CDR1 is SGHTA and CDR2 is FQGNSA. Trimming shortened V by 1 base and J by 1 base, and 7 bases separated the two germline ends. CDR3 size: 14 residues. Of note for this clone: This specimen includes other DNA sequences encoding the same CDR3.

Authors' analysis steps: For nucleated cells, counts were estimated from reference gene primer amplification. TCRdb keeps only in-frame clones here, not all; method: immunoSEQ multiplex PCR. V and J calls and clone size are as listed in that table; D and trimming were resolved from the DNA. The sample holds some 200,000 clones, about four fifths seen once. The source of this sequence is a woman of 80 years or more with acute or convalescent COVID-19. The sample was peripheral blood. The chain combines TRBV7-2 with TRBJ1-1, with D unresolved. This CDR3 is CASSLGGPNTEAFF. In DNA, the CDR3 is TGTGCCAGCAGCTTAGGAGGCCCGAACACTGAAGCTTTCTTT.